A selection of T cell receptor beta chains follows, all from one sample in a study of T cell repertoires in aging, cancer and after chemotherapy. One entry per CDR3 protein, called by TCRdb with MiXCR from the multiplex PCR reads. Here the sample spans fewer than 4,500 distinct CDR3 sequences, 25% to 30% being singletons. Sequenced material: blood. These TCRs come from a human donor with a solid tumor. Each CDR3 is given with its conserved first and last residue.

V	J	CDR3
TRBV28	TRBJ2-3	CASAPRTSSYTDTQYF
TRBV7-2	TRBJ1-5	CASSFQLGNQPQHF
TRBV12-3/TRBV12-4	TRBJ2-7	CASSSRTFSYEQYF
TRBV18	TRBJ1-1	CASSPEGAGEAFF
TRBV20-1	TRBJ2-5	CSARQGSEETQYF
TRBV12-3/TRBV12-4	TRBJ1-3	CASSMSSGNTIYF
TRBV19	TRBJ1-5	CASSRQVDNQPQHF
TRBV19	TRBJ1-3	CATFEQRSGNTIYF
TRBV20-1	TRBJ2-1	CSAARTSGANEQFF
TRBV20-1	TRBJ2-3	CSAAASGRRTDTQYF
TRBV24-1	TRBJ2-7	CATSMDSYEQYF
TRBV5-1	TRBJ1-1	CASRPGAGNTEAFF
TRBV6-1	TRBJ1-2	CASSEDEGNYGYTF
TRBV6-5	TRBJ2-7	CASSYYSGTQAYEQYF
TRBV6-5	TRBJ2-6	CASRRGSGANVLTF
TRBV20-1	TRBJ1-3	CSARTGIGNTIYF
TRBV6-2/TRBV6-3	TRBJ2-3	CASTQKLGGALDTQYF
TRBV5-6	TRBJ1-6	CASSRAGQGNSPLHF